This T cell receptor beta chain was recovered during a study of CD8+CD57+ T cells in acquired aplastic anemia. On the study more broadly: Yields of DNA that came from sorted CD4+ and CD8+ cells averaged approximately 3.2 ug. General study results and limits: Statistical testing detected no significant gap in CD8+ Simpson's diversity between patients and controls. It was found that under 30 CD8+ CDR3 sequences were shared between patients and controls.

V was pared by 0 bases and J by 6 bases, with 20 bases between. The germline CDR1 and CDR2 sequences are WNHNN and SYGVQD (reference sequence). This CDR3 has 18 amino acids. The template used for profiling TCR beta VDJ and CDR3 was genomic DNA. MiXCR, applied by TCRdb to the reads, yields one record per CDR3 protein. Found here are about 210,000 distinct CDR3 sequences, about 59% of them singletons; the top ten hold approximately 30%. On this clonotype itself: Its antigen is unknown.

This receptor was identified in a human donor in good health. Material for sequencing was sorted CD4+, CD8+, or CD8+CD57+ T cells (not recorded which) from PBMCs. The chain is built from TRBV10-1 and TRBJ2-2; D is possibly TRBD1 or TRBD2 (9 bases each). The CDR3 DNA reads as TGCGCCAGCAGTGAGTCCGGGACAGGGCTAGCGGGGCCCGGGGAGCTGTTTTTT. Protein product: CASSESGTGLAGPGELFF.